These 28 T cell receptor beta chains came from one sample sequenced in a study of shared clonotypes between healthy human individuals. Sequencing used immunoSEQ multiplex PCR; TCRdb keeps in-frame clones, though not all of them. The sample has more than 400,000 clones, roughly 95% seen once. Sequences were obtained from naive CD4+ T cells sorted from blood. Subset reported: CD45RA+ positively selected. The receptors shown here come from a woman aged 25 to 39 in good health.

The chain's CDR3 is CASKEGPPTNEKLFF. Written as DNA, the CDR3 is TGCGCCAGCAAGGAAGGGCCTCCAACTAATGAAAAACTGTTTTTT. The V and J genes are TRBV10-2 and TRBJ1-4, with unresolved D. CDR1 is WSHSY, CDR2 SAAADI, per germline. The V gene lost 7 bases and the J gene lost 0 bases, with 12 bases spanning the gap. The CDR3 sequence is 15 residues long.

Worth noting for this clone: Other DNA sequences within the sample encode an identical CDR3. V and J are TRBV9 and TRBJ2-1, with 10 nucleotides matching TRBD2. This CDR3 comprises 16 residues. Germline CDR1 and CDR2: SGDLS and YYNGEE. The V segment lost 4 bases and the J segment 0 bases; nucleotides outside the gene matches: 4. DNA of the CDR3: TGTGCCAGCAGCTCCTCTAGCGGGAGCTCCTACAATGAGCAGTTCTTC. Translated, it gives CASSSSSGSSYNEQFF. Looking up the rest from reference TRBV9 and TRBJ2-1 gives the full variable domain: DSGVTQTPKHLITATGQRVTLRCSPRSGDLSVYWYQQSLDQGLQFLIQYYNGEERAKGNILERFSAQQFPDLHSELNLSSLELGDSALYFCASSSSSGSSYNEQFFGPGTRLTVL.

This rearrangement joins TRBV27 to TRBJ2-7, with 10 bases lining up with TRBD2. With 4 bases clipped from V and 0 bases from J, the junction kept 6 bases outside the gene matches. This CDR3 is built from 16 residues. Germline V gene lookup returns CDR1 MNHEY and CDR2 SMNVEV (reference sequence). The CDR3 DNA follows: TGTGCCAGCAGTTCCCCAAGCGGGAGGGCCTCCTACGAGCAGTACTTC. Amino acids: CASSSPSGRASYEQYF.

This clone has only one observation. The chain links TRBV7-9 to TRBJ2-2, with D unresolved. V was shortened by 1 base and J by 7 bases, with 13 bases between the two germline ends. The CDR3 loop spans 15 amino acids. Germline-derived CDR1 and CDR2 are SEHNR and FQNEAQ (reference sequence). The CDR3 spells CASSLGISKIGELFF. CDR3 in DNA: TGTGCCAGCAGCTTAGGGATTAGCAAGATCGGGGAGCTGTTTTTT.

CDR3 amino acids: CASSPGGGREAGYTF. The CDR3 region has the DNA TGCGCCAGCAGCCCCGGCGGGGGGCGAGAAGCTGGCTACACCTTC. The chain links TRBV4-1 to TRBJ1-2; the D gene is possibly TRBD1 (6 bases). This CDR3 spans 15 amino acids. The V end was cut by 4 bases, the J end by 7 bases, with 19 bases between. Germline V gene data show CDR1 as MGHRA and CDR2 as YSYEKL.

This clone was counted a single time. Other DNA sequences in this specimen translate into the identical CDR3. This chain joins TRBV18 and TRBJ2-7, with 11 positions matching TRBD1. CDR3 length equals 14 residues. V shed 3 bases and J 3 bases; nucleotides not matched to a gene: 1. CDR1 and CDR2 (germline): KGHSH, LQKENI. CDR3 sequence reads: CASSPGTGGYEQYF. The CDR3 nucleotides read TGTGCCAGCTCACCCGGGACAGGGGGCTACGAGCAGTACTTC.

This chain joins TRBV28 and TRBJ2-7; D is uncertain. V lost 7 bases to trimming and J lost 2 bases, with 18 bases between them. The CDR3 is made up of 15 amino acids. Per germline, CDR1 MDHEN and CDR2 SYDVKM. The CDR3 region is CASIPPKGPPYEQYF. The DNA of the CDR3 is TGTGCCAGCATCCCCCCGAAAGGCCCACCCTACGAGCAGTACTTC.

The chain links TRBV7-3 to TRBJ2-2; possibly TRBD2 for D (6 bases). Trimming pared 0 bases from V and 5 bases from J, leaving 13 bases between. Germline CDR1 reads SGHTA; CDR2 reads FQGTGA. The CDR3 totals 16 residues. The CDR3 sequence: CASSLTPGSNTGELFF. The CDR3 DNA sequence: TGTGCCAGCAGCTTAACCCCCGGGAGTAATACCGGGGAGCTGTTTTTT.

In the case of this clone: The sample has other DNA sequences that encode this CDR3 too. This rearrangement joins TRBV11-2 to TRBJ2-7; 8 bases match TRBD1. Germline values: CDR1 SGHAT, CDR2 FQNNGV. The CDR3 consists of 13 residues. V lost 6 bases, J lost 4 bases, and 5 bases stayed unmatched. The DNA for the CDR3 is TGTGCCAGCAGTCTTACAGGGGGGTACGAGCAGTACTTC. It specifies CASSLTGGYEQYF.

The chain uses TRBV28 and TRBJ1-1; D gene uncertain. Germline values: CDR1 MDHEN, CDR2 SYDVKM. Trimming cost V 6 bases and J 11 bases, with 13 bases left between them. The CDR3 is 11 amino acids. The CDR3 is CASRQESRAFF. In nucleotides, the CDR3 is TGTGCCAGCAGGCAAGAATCGCGCGCTTTCTTT.

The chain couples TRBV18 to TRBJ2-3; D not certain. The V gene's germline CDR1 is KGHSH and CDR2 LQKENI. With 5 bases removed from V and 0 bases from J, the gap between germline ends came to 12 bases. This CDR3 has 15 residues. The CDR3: CASSYSDGSTDTQYF. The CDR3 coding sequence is TGTGCCAGCTCATATAGTGACGGTAGCACAGATACGCAGTATTTT.

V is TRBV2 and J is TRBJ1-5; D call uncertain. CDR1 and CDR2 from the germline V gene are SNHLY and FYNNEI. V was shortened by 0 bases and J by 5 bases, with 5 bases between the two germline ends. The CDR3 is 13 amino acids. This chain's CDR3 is CASSEATYQPQHF. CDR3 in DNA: TGTGCCAGCAGTGAAGCGACCTATCAGCCCCAGCATTTT.

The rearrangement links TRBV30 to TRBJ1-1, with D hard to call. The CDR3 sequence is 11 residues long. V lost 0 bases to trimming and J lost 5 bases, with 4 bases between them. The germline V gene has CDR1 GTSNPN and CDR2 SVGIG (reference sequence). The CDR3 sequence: CAWSVGTEAFF. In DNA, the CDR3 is TGTGCCTGGAGTGTAGGTACTGAAGCTTTCTTT.

The CDR3 region has the DNA TGTGCCAGCCGCCACAGGGCCCAATACAATGAGCAGTTCTTC. It encodes CASRHRAQYNEQFF. The chain has TRBV2 and TRBJ2-1; D may be TRBD1 (6 bases). CDR1 is SNHLY, CDR2 FYNNEI, per germline. V was pared by 8 bases and J by 4 bases, with 15 bases between. The CDR3 is 14 amino acids.

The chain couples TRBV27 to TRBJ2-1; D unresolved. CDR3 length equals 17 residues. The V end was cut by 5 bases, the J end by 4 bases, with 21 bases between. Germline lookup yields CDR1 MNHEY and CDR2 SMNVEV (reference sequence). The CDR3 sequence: CASSPMAGNSGYNEQFF. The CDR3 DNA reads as TGTGCCAGCAGTCCCATGGCAGGAAATAGTGGGTACAATGAGCAGTTCTTC.

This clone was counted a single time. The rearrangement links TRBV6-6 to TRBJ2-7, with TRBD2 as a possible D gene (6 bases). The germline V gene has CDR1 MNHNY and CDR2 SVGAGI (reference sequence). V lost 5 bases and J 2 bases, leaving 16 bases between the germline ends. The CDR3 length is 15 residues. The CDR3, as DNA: TGTGCCAGCAGTGATGTTACTAGCAGTACCTACGAGCAGTACTTC. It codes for CASSDVTSSTYEQYF.

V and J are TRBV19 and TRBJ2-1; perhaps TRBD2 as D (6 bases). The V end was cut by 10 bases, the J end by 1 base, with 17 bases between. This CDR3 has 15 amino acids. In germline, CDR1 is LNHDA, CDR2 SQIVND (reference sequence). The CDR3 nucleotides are TGTGCCACATCTTTCGGCGGGATATCCTACAATGAGCAGTTCTTC. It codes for CATSFGGISYNEQFF.

The CDR3: CASSLGKARTGLGEQYF. In DNA, the CDR3 is TGTGCCAGCAGCTTAGGGAAAGCCCGAACGGGGCTGGGCGAGCAGTACTTC. The chain combines TRBV11-2 with TRBJ2-7; D may correspond to TRBD1 or TRBD2 (5 bases each). Germline values: CDR1 SGHAT, CDR2 FQNNGV. The V and J ends lost 1 base and 6 bases respectively, with 22 bases between them. This CDR3 region has 17 residues.

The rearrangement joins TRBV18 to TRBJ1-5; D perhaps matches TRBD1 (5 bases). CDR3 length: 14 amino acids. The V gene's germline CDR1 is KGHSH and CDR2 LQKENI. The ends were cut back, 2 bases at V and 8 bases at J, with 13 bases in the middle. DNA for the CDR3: TGTGCCAGCTCACCAGGGGCGGGTCGTGAGCCCCAGCATTTT. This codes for CASSPGAGREPQHF.

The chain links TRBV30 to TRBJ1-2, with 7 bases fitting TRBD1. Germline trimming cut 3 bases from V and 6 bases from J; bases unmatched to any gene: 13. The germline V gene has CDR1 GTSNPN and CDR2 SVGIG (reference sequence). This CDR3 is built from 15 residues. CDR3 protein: CAWRPLGGSGDGYTF. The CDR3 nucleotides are TGTGCCTGGAGACCTTTAGGGGGCTCTGGGGATGGCTACACCTTC.

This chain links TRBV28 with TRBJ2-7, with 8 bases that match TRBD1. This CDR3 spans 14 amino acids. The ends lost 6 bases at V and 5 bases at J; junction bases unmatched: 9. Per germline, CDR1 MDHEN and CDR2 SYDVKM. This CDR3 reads CASRLDRARHEQYF. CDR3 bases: TGTGCCAGCAGATTGGACAGGGCACGGCACGAGCAGTACTTC. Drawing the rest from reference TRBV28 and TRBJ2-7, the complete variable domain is DVKVTQSSRYLVKRTGEKVFLECVQDMDHENMFWYRQDPGLGLRLIYFSYDVKMKEKGDIPEGYSVSREKKERFSLILESASTNQTSMYLCASRLDRARHEQYFGPGTRLTVT.

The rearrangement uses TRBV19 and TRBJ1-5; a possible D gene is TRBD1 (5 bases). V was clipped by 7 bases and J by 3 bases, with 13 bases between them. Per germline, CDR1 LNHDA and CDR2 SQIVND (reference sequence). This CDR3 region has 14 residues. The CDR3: CASKPGPFNQPQHF. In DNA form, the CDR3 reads TGTGCCAGTAAACCGGGGCCCTTCAATCAGCCCCAGCATTTT. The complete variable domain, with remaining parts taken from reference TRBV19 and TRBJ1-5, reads DGGITQSPKYLFRKEGQNVTLSCEQNLNHDAMYWYRQDPGQGLRLIYYSQIVNDFQKGDIAEGYSVSREKKESFPLTVTSAQKNPTAFYLCASKPGPFNQPQHFGDGTRLSIL.

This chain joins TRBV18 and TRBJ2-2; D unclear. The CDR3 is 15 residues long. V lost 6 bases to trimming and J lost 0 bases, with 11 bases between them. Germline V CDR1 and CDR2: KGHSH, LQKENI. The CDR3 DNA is TGTGCCAGCTCCCAAGCAGGTTCGAACACCGGGGAGCTGTTTTTT. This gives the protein CASSQAGSNTGELFF.

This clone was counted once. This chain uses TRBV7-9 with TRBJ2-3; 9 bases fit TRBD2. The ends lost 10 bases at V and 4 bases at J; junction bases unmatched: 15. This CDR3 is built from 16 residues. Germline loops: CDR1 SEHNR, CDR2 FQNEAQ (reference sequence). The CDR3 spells CATYFSGSPLPDTQYF. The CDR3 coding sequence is TGTGCCACCTACTTTAGCGGGAGTCCTCTTCCAGATACGCAGTATTTT.

DNA for the CDR3: TGTGCCAGCGCCCGGATCAATCAGGGGATCCTTGGGGCCAACGTCCTGACTTTC. This encodes CASARINQGILGANVLTF. The gene calls are TRBV28 and TRBJ2-6, with a weak D call TRBD1 (6 bases). V was cut by 8 bases and J by 3 bases, with 23 bases left in between. This CDR3 region has 18 residues. Germline V gene lookup returns CDR1 MDHEN and CDR2 SYDVKM.

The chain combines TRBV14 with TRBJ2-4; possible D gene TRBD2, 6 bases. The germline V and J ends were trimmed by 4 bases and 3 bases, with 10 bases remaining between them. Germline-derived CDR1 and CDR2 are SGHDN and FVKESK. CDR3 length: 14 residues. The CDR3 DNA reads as TGTGCCAGCAGCCGGGACTGGGGCAAAAACATTCAGTACTTC. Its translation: CASSRDWGKNIQYF. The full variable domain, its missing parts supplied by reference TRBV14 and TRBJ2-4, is EAGVTQFPSHSVIEKGQTVTLRCDPISGHDNLYWYRRVMGKEIKFLLHFVKESKQDESGMPNNRFLAERTGGTYSTLKVQPAELEDSGVYFCASSRDWGKNIQYFGAGTRLSVL.

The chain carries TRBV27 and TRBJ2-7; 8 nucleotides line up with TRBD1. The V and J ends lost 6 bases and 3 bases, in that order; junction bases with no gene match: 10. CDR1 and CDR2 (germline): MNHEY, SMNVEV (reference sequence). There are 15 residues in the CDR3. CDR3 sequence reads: CASRYGQGEFYEQYF. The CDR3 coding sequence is TGTGCCAGCAGATACGGACAGGGAGAATTCTACGAGCAGTACTTC.

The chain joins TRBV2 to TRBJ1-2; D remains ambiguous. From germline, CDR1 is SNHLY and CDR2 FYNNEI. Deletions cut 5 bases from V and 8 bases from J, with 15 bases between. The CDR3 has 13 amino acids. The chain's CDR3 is CASSSPALGGYTF. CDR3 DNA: TGTGCCAGCAGTTCCCCAGCGTTGGGAGGCTACACCTTC.